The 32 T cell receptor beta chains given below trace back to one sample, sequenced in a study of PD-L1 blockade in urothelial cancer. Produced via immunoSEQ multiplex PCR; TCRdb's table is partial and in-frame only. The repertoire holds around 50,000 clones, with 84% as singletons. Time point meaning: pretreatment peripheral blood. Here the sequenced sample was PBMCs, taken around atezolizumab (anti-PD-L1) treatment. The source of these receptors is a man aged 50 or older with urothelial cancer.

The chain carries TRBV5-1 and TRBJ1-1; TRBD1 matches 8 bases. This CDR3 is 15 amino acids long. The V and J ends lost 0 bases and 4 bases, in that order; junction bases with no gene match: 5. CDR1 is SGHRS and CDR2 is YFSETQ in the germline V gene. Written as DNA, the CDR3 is TGCGCCAGCAGCTTGGCCCCAACAGGGGGCACTGAAGCTTTCTTT. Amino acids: CASSLAPTGGTEAFF. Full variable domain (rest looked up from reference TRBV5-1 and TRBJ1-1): KAGVTQTPRYLIKTRGQQVTLSCSPISGHRSVSWYQQTPGQGLQFLFEYFSETQRNKGNFPGRFSGRQFSNSRSEMNVSTLELGDSALYLCASSLAPTGGTEAFFGQGTRLTVV.

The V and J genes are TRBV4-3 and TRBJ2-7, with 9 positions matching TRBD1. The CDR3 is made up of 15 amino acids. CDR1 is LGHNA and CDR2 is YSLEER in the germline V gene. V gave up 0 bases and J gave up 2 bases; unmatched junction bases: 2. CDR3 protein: CASSQEWTGAYEQYF. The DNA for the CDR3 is TGCGCCAGCAGCCAAGAGTGGACAGGGGCCTACGAGCAGTACTTC.

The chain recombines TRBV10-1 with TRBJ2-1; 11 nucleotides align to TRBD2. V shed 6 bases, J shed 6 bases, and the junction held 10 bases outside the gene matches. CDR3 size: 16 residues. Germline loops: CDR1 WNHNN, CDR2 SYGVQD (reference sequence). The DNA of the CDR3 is TGCGCCAGCAGCGTTTCCCTAGCGGGAGGAGGCAATGAGCAGTTCTTC. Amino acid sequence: CASSVSLAGGGNEQFF.

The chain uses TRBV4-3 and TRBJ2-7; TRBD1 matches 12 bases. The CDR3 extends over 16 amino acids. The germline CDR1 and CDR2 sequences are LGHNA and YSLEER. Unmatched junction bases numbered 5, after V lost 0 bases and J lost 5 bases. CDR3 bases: TGCGCCAGCAGCCAAGATATGGGGACAGGGGGCGACGAGCAGTACTTC. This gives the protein CASSQDMGTGGDEQYF.

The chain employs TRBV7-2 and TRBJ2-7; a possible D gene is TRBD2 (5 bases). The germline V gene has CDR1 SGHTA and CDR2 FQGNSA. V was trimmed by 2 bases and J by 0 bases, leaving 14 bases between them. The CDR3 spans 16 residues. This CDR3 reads CASSLRRAESSYEQYF. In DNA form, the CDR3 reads TGTGCCAGCAGCTTACGTCGAGCGGAGAGCTCCTACGAGCAGTACTTC.

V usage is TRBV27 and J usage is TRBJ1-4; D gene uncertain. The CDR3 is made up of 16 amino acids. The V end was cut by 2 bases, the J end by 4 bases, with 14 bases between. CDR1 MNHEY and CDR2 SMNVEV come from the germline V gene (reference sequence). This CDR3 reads CASSLRFTDYNEKLFF. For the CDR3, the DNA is TGTGCCAGCAGTTTAAGGTTTACAGACTATAATGAAAAACTGTTTTTT. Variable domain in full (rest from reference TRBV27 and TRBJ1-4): EAQVTQNPRYLITVTGKKLTVTCSQNMNHEYMSWYRQDPGLGLRQIYYSMNVEVTDKGDVPEGYKVSRKEKRNFPLILESPSPNQTSLYFCASSLRFTDYNEKLFFGSGTQLSVL.

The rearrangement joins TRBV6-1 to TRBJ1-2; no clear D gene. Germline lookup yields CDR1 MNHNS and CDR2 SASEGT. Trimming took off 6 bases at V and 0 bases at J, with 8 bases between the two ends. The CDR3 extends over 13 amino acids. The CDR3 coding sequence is TGTGCCAGCAGCGAGGTTCCTAACTATGGCTACACCTTC. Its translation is CASSEVPNYGYTF.

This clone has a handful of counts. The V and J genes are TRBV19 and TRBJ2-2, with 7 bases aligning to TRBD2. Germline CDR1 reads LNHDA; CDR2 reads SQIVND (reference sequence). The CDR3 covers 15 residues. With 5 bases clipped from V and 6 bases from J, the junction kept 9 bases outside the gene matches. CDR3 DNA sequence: TGTGCCAGTAGTCCCAGGGAGGGGTTCGCCGGGGAGCTGTTTTTT. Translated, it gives CASSPREGFAGELFF.

CDR3 protein: CASSLGGRRTGELFF. The CDR3 DNA sequence: TGTGCCAGCAGCTTAGGCGGGAGACGCACCGGGGAGCTGTTTTTT. The chain uses TRBV7-2 and TRBJ2-2; 7 positions match TRBD2. Germline CDR1 and CDR2: SGHTA and FQGNSA. The CDR3 is 15 amino acids. J lost 4 bases, V lost 1 base, and 3 bases had no gene match.

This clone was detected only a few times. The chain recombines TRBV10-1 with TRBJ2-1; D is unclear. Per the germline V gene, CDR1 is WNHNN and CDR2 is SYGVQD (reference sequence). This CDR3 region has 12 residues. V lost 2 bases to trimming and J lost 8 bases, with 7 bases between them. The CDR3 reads CASSEALHEQFF. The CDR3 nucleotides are TGCGCCAGCAGTGAGGCACTTCATGAGCAGTTCTTC.

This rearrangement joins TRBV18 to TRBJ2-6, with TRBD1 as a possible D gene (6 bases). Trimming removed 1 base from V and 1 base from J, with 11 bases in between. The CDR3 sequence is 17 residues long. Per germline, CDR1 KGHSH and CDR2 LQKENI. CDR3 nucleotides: TGTGCCAGCTCACCACAAGGACAGCGTTCTGGGGCCAACGTCCTGACTTTC. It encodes CASSPQGQRSGANVLTF.

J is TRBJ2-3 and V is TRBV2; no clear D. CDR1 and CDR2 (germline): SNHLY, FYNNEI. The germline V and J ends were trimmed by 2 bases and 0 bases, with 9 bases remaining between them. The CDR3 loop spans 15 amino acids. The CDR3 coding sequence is TGTGCCAGCAGTGAATCTAGTAGGAGCACAGATACGCAGTATTTT. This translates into CASSESSRSTDTQYF.

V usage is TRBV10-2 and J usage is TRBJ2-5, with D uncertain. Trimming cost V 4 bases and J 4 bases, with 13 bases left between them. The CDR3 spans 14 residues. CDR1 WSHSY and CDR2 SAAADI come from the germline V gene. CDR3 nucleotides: TGCGCCAGCAGTGCTGAGCGTCGAGGAGAGACCCAGTACTTC. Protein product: CASSAERRGETQYF.

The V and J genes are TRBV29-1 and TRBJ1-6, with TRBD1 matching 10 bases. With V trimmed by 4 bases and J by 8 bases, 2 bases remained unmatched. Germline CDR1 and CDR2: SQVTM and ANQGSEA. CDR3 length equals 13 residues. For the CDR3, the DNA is TGCAGCGTTGCCGGGACAGGGGATTCACCCCTCCACTTT. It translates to CSVAGTGDSPLHF.

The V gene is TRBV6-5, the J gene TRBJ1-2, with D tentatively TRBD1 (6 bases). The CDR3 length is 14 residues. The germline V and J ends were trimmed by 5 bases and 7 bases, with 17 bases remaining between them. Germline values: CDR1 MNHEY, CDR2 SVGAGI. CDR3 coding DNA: TGTGCCAGCAGTCCCCGACAGGCCGCGGGTGGCTACACCTTC. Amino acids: CASSPRQAAGGYTF.

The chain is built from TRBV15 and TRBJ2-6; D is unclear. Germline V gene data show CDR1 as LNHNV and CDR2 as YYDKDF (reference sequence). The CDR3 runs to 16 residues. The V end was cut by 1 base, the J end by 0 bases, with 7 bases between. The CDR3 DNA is TGTGCCACCAGCAGAGGGCACAGCTCTGGGGCCAACGTCCTGACTTTC. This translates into CATSRGHSSGANVLTF.

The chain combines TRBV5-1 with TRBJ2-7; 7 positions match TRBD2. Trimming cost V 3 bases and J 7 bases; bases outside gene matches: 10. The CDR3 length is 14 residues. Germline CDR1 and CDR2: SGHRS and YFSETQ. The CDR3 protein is CASSSPGGSGEQYF. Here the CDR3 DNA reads TGCGCCAGCAGCTCCCCAGGCGGGAGTGGGGAGCAGTACTTC. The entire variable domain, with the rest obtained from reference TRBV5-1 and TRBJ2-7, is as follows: KAGVTQTPRYLIKTRGQQVTLSCSPISGHRSVSWYQQTPGQGLQFLFEYFSETQRNKGNFPGRFSGRQFSNSRSEMNVSTLELGDSALYLCASSSPGGSGEQYFGPGTRLTVT.

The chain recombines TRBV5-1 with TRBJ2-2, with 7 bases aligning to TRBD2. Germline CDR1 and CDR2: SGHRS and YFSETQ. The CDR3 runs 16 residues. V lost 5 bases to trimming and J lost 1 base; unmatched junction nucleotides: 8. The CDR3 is CASSFIGGMNTGELFF. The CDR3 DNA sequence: TGCGCCAGCAGTTTTATCGGGGGGATGAACACCGGGGAGCTGTTTTTT.

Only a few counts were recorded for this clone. The chain's CDR3 is CATTQRRAMTSTDTQYF. The CDR3 DNA reads TGTGCCACCACCCAAAGGAGGGCCATGACTAGCACAGATACGCAGTATTTT. V usage is TRBV27 and J usage is TRBJ2-3; D possibly corresponds to TRBD2 (6 bases). V lost 10 bases and J 0 bases, leaving 23 bases between the germline ends. The germline V gene encodes CDR1 MNHEY and CDR2 SMNVEV (reference sequence). The CDR3 contains 17 residues.

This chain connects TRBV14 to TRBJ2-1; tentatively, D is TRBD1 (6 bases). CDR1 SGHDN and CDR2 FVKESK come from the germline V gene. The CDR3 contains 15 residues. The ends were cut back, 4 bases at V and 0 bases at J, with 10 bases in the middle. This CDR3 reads CASSPLGASYNEQFF. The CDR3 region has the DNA TGTGCCAGCAGCCCCCTGGGGGCCTCCTACAATGAGCAGTTCTTC.

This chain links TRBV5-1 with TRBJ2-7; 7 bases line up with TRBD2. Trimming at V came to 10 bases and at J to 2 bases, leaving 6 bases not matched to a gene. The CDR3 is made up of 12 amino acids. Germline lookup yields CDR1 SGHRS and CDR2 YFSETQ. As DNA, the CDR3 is TGCGCCGTTCTAGCGGAGACCTACGAGCAGTACTTC. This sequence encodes CAVLAETYEQYF.

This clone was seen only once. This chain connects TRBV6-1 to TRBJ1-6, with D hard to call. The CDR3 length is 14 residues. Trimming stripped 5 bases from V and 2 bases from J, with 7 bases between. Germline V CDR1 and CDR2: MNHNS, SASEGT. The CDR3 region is CASSPGPYNSPLHF. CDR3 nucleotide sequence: TGTGCCAGCAGTCCGGGTCCCTATAATTCACCCCTCCACTTT.

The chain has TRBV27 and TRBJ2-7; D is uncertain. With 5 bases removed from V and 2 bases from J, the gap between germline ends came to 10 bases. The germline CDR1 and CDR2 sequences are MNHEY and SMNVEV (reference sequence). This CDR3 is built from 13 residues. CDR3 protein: CASSPRATYEQYF. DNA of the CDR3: TGTGCCAGCAGTCCCCGAGCGACCTACGAGCAGTACTTC.

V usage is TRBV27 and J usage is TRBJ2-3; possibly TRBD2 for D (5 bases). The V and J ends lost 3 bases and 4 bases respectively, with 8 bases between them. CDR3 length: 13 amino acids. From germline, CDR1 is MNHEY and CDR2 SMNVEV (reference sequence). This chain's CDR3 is CASSFSRADTQYF. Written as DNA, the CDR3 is TGTGCCAGCAGTTTCTCGAGGGCAGATACGCAGTATTTT.

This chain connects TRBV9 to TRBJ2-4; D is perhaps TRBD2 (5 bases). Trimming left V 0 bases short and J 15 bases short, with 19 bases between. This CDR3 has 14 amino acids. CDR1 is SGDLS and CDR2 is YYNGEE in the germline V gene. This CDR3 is CASSVEGEGSTPYF. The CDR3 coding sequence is TGTGCCAGCAGCGTAGAGGGTGAAGGGAGCACTCCGTACTTC.

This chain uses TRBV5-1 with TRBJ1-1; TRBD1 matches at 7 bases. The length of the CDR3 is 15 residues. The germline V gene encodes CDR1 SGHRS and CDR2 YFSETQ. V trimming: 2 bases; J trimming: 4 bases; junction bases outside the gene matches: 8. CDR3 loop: CASSLGGVSSTEAFF. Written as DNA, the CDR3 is TGCGCCAGCAGCTTAGGGGGCGTATCCTCCACTGAAGCTTTCTTT.

CDR3 bases: TGTGCCAGTAGTATAGGAAACAGAGAGACCCAGTACTTC. Its protein product is CASSIGNRETQYF. The chain is built from TRBV19 and TRBJ2-5, with D unresolved. V lost 1 base and J lost 4, with 7 bases in between. CDR1 and CDR2 (germline): LNHDA, SQIVND (reference sequence). The CDR3 length is 13 residues.

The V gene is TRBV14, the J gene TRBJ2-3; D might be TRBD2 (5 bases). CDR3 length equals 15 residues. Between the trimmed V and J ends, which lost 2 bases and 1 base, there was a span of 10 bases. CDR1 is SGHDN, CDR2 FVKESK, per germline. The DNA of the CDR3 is TGTGCCAGCAGCCAATACACCGGGGGCACAGATACGCAGTATTTT. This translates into CASSQYTGGTDTQYF.

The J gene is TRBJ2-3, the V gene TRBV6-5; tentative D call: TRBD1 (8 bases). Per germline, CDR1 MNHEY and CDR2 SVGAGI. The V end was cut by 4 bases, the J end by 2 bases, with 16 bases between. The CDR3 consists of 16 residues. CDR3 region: CASSWTGRGTTDTQYF. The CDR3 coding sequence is TGTGCCAGCAGTTGGACAGGGAGGGGCACCACAGATACGCAGTATTTT.

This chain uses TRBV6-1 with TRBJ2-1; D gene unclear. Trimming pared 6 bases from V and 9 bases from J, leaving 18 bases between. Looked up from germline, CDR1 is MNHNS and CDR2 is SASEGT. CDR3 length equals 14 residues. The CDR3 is CASSAARRATEQFF. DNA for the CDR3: TGTGCCAGCAGCGCCGCTCGTAGAGCGACTGAGCAGTTCTTC.

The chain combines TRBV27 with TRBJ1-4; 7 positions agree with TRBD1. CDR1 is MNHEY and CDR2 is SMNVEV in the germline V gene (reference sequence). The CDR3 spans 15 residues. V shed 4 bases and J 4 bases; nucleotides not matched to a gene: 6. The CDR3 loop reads CASSSEGGYNEKLFF. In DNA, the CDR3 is TGTGCCAGCAGTTCCGAAGGGGGCTATAATGAAAAACTGTTTTTT. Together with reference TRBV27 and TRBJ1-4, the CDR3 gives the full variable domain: EAQVTQNPRYLITVTGKKLTVTCSQNMNHEYMSWYRQDPGLGLRQIYYSMNVEVTDKGDVPEGYKVSRKEKRNFPLILESPSPNQTSLYFCASSSEGGYNEKLFFGSGTQLSVL.

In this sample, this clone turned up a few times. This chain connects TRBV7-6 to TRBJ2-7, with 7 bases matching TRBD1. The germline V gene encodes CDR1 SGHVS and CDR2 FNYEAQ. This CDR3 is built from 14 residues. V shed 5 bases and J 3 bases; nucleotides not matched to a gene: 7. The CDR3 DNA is TGTGCCAGCAGCCAGACAGGGCCCCGCTACGAGCAGTACTTC. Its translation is CASSQTGPRYEQYF.